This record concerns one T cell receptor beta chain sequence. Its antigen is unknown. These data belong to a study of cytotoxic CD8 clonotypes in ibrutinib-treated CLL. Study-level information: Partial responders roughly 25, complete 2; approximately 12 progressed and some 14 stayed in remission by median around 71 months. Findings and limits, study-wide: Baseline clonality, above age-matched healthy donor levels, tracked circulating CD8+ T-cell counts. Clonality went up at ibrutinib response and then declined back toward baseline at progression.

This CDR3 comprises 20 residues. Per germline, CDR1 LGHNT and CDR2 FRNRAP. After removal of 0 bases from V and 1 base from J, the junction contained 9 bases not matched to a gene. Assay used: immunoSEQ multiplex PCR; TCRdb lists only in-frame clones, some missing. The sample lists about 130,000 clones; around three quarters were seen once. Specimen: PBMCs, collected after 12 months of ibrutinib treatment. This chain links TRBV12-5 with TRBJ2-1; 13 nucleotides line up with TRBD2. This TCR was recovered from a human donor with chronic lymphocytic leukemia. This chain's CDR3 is CASGLVLGLAGVVSYNEQFF. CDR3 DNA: TGTGCTAGTGGTTTGGTACTTGGACTAGCGGGAGTGGTATCCTACAATGAGCAGTTCTTC. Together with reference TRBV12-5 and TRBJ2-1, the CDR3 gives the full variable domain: DARVTQTPRHKVTEMGQEVTMRCQPILGHNTVFWYRQTMMQGLELLAYFRNRAPLDDSGMPKDRFSAEMPDATLATLKIQPSEPRDSAVYFCASGLVLGLAGVVSYNEQFFGPGTRLTVL.